These 26 T cell receptor beta chains share one sample of origin, sequenced in a study of OX40 agonist ivuxolimab in advanced cancers. Profiled with immunoSEQ multiplex PCR; TCRdb holds only in-frame clones, not every one. The sample consists of roughly 70,000 clones, about 85% of them appearing once. The sequenced sample was CD4+ or CD8+ T cells sorted from blood, obtained in a trial of the OX40 agonist ivuxolimab. The origin of the receptors is an adult with an advanced solid tumor such as melanoma, head and neck, liver or kidney cancer.

The chain employs TRBV27 and TRBJ2-7; no firm D call. V lost 2 bases to trimming and J lost 2 bases, with 16 bases between them. The CDR3 has 16 amino acids. The V gene's germline CDR1 is MNHEY and CDR2 SMNVEV (reference sequence). DNA of the CDR3: TGTGCCAGCAGTTTACTATCCCGGGCTCGAACCTACGAGCAGTACTTC. Amino acid sequence: CASSLLSRARTYEQYF.

The V call is TRBV5-1, the J call TRBJ2-3, with 14 positions matching TRBD2. Unmatched junction bases numbered 3, after V lost 0 bases and J lost 3 bases. In germline, CDR1 is SGHRS, CDR2 YFSETQ. This CDR3 spans 17 amino acids. In DNA form, the CDR3 reads TGCGCCAGCAGCTTGGGGACTAGCGGGGGGCTTACAGATACGCAGTATTTT. Protein product: CASSLGTSGGLTDTQYF. Full variable domain (remainder filled in from reference TRBV5-1 and TRBJ2-3): KAGVTQTPRYLIKTRGQQVTLSCSPISGHRSVSWYQQTPGQGLQFLFEYFSETQRNKGNFPGRFSGRQFSNSRSEMNVSTLELGDSALYLCASSLGTSGGLTDTQYFGPGTRLTVL.

V gene TRBV19 combines with J gene TRBJ1-2; no definite D call. Trimming removed 5 bases at V and 3 bases at J, with 13 bases between. Germline V gives CDR1 LNHDA, CDR2 SQIVND (reference sequence). The CDR3 contains 14 residues. CDR3: CASSSPERDYGYTF. CDR3 DNA: TGTGCCAGTAGTTCTCCCGAGAGAGACTATGGCTACACCTTC.

V and J are TRBV11-3 and TRBJ2-3; D is possibly TRBD2 (6 bases). The CDR3 runs to 15 residues. The germline V and J ends were trimmed by 5 bases and 0 bases, with 12 bases remaining between them. Per the germline V gene, CDR1 is SGHNT and CDR2 is YENEEA. The CDR3 spells CASSILAASTDTQYF. The DNA of the CDR3 is TGTGCCAGCAGCATCTTAGCGGCTAGCACAGATACGCAGTATTTT.

V gene TRBV29-1 combines with J gene TRBJ1-1; tentative D call: TRBD1 (5 bases). This CDR3 is built from 13 residues. Germline V gene lookup returns CDR1 SQVTM and CDR2 ANQGSEA. The V end lost 7 bases, the J end lost 1 base, and 13 bases lay between the germline ends. The DNA of the CDR3 is TGCAGCGCCAGCGGACACCCGAACACTGAAGCTTTCTTT. Amino acids: CSASGHPNTEAFF.

In DNA, the CDR3 is TGTGCCAGCAGTTCCCGGGACAGGGACTCTGGGGCCAACGTCCTGACTTTC. Its translation: CASSSRDRDSGANVLTF. The rearrangement links TRBV28 to TRBJ2-6; 9 bases line up with TRBD1. J was trimmed by 0 bases and V by 4 bases; bases with no gene match: 4. This CDR3 has 17 residues. CDR1 is MDHEN and CDR2 is SYDVKM in the germline V gene.

The chain links TRBV28 to TRBJ2-7; D is undetermined. Germline lookup yields CDR1 MDHEN and CDR2 SYDVKM. This CDR3 region has 11 residues. V lost 6 bases and J lost 0, with 3 bases in between. The CDR3 protein is CASRASYEQYF. CDR3 DNA: TGTGCCAGCAGGGCCTCCTACGAGCAGTACTTC.

The chain links TRBV27 to TRBJ1-5; D remains ambiguous. V was shortened by 3 bases and J by 1 base, with 13 bases between the two germline ends. The CDR3 sequence is 16 residues long. The germline V gene has CDR1 MNHEY and CDR2 SMNVEV (reference sequence). CDR3 sequence: CASSFSIGQSNQPQHF. The CDR3 bases are TGTGCCAGCAGTTTCAGCATTGGGCAGAGCAATCAGCCCCAGCATTTT.

The chain recombines TRBV9 with TRBJ2-2; TRBD2 matches 8 bases. Germline CDR1 and CDR2: SGDLS and YYNGEE. The junction had 8 bases not matched to a gene; V was cut back by 0 bases and J by 7 bases. The CDR3 covers 16 residues. The CDR3 is CASSVDPAGGVGELFF. The CDR3 DNA is TGTGCCAGCAGCGTAGACCCCGCGGGAGGAGTCGGGGAGCTGTTTTTT.

This clone appeared a few times. J is TRBJ2-5 and V is TRBV5-1; no clear D. The CDR3 spans 12 residues. V gave up 5 bases and J gave up 5 bases, with 10 bases separating them. CDR1 and CDR2 from the germline V gene are SGHRS and YFSETQ. The CDR3 loop is CASRFGIETQYF. The CDR3 coding sequence is TGCGCCAGCAGGTTTGGAATCGAGACCCAGTACTTC.

This rearrangement joins TRBV28 to TRBJ2-7; 9 nucleotides match TRBD2. V trimming: 7 bases; J trimming: 2 bases; junction bases outside the gene matches: 3. CDR3 length equals 13 residues. Germline CDR1 MDHEN, CDR2 SYDVKM. The CDR3 loop is CASTRGGPYEQYF. The CDR3 region has the DNA TGTGCCAGCACGCGGGGGGGACCCTACGAGCAGTACTTC.

The chain is built from TRBV7-2 and TRBJ2-3; 7 nucleotides agree with TRBD2. CDR3 length: 19 amino acids. V trimming: 3 bases; J trimming: 2 bases; junction bases outside the gene matches: 17. Germline V lookup: CDR1 SGHTA, CDR2 FQGNSA. CDR3 in DNA: TGTGCCAGCAGCTTGGGGCGGGGAGCGGGGAGGGTCCCCACAGATACGCAGTATTTT. This gives the protein CASSLGRGAGRVPTDTQYF.

The chain combines TRBV10-2 with TRBJ2-3, with D possibly being TRBD1 (6 bases). Germline loops: CDR1 WSHSY, CDR2 SAAADI. Deletions cut 3 bases from V and 1 base from J, with 14 bases between. The CDR3 covers 16 residues. The CDR3 protein is CASSELRTEGTDTQYF. The DNA of the CDR3 is TGCGCCAGCAGTGAACTAAGGACAGAAGGCACAGATACGCAGTATTTT.

The chain combines TRBV28 with TRBJ1-4, with TRBD1 matching 9 bases. This CDR3 has 16 amino acids. The germline V gene has CDR1 MDHEN and CDR2 SYDVKM. After removal of 0 bases from V and 5 bases from J, the junction contained 4 bases not matched to a gene. CDR3: CASSLWEGQGNEKLFF. The CDR3 DNA reads as TGTGCCAGCAGTTTATGGGAGGGACAGGGAAATGAAAAACTGTTTTTT.

The chain combines TRBV7-8 with TRBJ2-7, with D perhaps TRBD2 (6 bases). Deletions cut 5 bases from V and 6 bases from J, with 17 bases between. The CDR3 length is 14 residues. Germline loops: CDR1 SGHVS, CDR2 FQNEAQ. CDR3 nucleotides: TGTGCCAGCAGCCTCGGGACTTTAACTGGCGAGCAGTACTTC. Protein sequence: CASSLGTLTGEQYF. Full variable domain (remainder filled in from reference TRBV7-8 and TRBJ2-7): GAGVSQSPRYKVAKRGQDVALRCDPISGHVSLFWYQQALGQGPEFLTYFQNEAQLDKSGLPSDRFFAERPEGSVSTLKIQRTQQEDSAVYLCASSLGTLTGEQYFGPGTRLTVT.

The chain uses TRBV29-1 and TRBJ1-1; 12 nucleotides match TRBD1. This CDR3 contains 15 residues. Germline-derived CDR1 and CDR2 are SQVTM and ANQGSEA. J lost 1 base, V lost 7 bases, and 7 bases had no gene match. The CDR3: CSGRDRGRGNTEAFF. The CDR3 DNA is TGCAGCGGCCGGGACAGGGGGCGAGGGAACACTGAAGCTTTCTTT.

The V call is TRBV28, the J call TRBJ1-2; the D is unclear. The length of the CDR3 is 16 residues. Germline V gives CDR1 MDHEN, CDR2 SYDVKM. V lost 6 bases, J lost 0 bases, and 17 bases lay in between. CDR3 sequence: CASRALGISSNYGYTF. As DNA, the CDR3 is TGTGCCAGCAGAGCGCTGGGGATCAGCTCTAACTATGGCTACACCTTC.

The V call is TRBV10-3, the J call TRBJ1-1; D is unclear. This CDR3 spans 15 amino acids. CDR1 is ENHRY and CDR2 is SYGVKD in the germline V gene. The V and J ends lost 0 bases and 3 bases respectively, with 11 bases between them. The CDR3: CAISESRVEDTEAFF. The CDR3 DNA follows: TGTGCCATCAGTGAGTCGCGGGTGGAGGACACTGAAGCTTTCTTT.

The rearrangement joins TRBV5-1 to TRBJ2-7; D gene uncertain. Germline V CDR1 and CDR2: SGHRS, YFSETQ. The CDR3 runs 13 residues. V was cut by 1 base and J by 0 bases, with 5 bases left in between. CDR3 DNA sequence: TGCGCCAGCAGCTTGCCTAGCTCCTACGAGCAGTACTTC. This codes for CASSLPSSYEQYF.

This chain links TRBV7-2 with TRBJ1-5, with D hard to call. V lost 1 base and J 6 bases, leaving 19 bases between the germline ends. Germline V gene sequence: CDR1 SGHTA, CDR2 FQGNSA. The CDR3 loop spans 17 amino acids. In nucleotides, the CDR3 is TGTGCCAGCAGCTTAGGGGGTGGACGGAGCCTAGGTCAGCCCCAGCATTTT. This translates into CASSLGGGRSLGQPQHF.

The chain uses TRBV6-1 and TRBJ2-5, with TRBD2 matching over 7 bases. V lost 5 bases to trimming and J lost 5 bases; unmatched junction nucleotides: 5. The V gene's germline CDR1 is MNHNS and CDR2 SASEGT. The CDR3 is 13 amino acids. CDR3 nucleotides: TGTGCCAGCAGTCCCTCCGGGGGGGAGACCCAGTACTTC. Protein product: CASSPSGGETQYF.

The V gene is TRBV5-6, the J gene TRBJ1-1; D not resolved. The germline CDR1 and CDR2 sequences are SGHDT and YYEEEE. CDR3 length: 13 residues. The V end was cut by 6 bases, the J end by 4 bases, with 13 bases between. The CDR3 reads CASTRGFFTEAFF. The CDR3 region has the DNA TGTGCCAGCACTCGAGGGTTTTTCACTGAAGCTTTCTTT.

The chain recombines TRBV11-1 with TRBJ2-2, with no clear D. Trimming pared 10 bases from V and 3 bases from J, leaving 9 bases between. Germline loops: CDR1 SGHAT, CDR2 FQDESV (reference sequence). This CDR3 comprises 12 residues. CDR3 nucleotide sequence: TGTGCCACCCCCCTTTACACCGGGGAGCTGTTTTTT. This gives the protein CATPLYTGELFF. The variable domain in full, completed from reference TRBV11-1 and TRBJ2-2, reads EAEVAQSPRYKITEKSQAVAFWCDPISGHATLYWYRQILGQGPELLVQFQDESVVDDSQLPKDRFSAERLKGVDSTLKIQPAELGDSAMYLCATPLYTGELFFGEGSRLTVL.

The J gene is TRBJ2-1, the V gene TRBV21-1. TRBV21-1 constitutes a pseudogene. There are 11 residues in the CDR3. The CDR3 spells CASSNGRSEFF. Here the CDR3 DNA reads TGTGCCAGCAGCAACGGACGGTCCGAGTTCTTC.

This clone was counted a few times. The chain links TRBV19 to TRBJ1-2; D remains unclear. The V gene's germline CDR1 is LNHDA and CDR2 SQIVND (reference sequence). The CDR3 contains 12 residues. V lost 4 bases to trimming and J lost 0 bases, with 3 bases between them. CDR3 sequence reads: CASSRANYGYTF. The CDR3, as DNA: TGTGCCAGTAGTAGAGCTAACTATGGCTACACCTTC.

The chain's CDR3 is CASSQALGGGGDGYGYTF. CDR3 in DNA: TGTGCCAGCAGCCAAGCCCTGGGCGGGGGAGGAGATGGCTATGGCTACACCTTC. This chain links TRBV4-2 with TRBJ1-2, with D possibly being TRBD1 (5 bases). The CDR3 sequence is 18 residues long. The V end was cut by 1 base, the J end by 4 bases, with 22 bases between. Germline CDR1 LGHNA, CDR2 YNFKEQ.